Shown below are 18 T cell receptor beta chains from a single sample sequenced in a study of blood T cell repertoires in COVID-19. TCRdb's table, derived via immunoSEQ multiplex PCR, lists solely in-frame clones and lacks some. The sample holds roughly 430,000 clones; roughly 86% are singletons and the top ten take more than 2%. Source material: PBMCs or T cells enriched from blood (not recorded which). Receptor source: a woman aged 40-49 years with acute COVID-19.

The rearrangement links TRBV5-6 to TRBJ1-4; TRBD1 matches 7 bases. The J segment lost 3 bases and the V segment lost 4 bases, leaving 6 bases of the junction unmatched. The CDR3 is 15 residues long. The germline V gene encodes CDR1 SGHDT and CDR2 YYEEEE. The CDR3 is CASSNRDRANEKLFF. The DNA of the CDR3 is TGTGCCAGCAGCAACCGGGACAGAGCTAATGAAAAACTGTTTTTT.

The chain uses TRBV5-6 and TRBJ2-7; 9 bases fit TRBD1. From germline, CDR1 is SGHDT and CDR2 YYEEEE. V gave up 0 bases and J gave up 5 bases; unmatched junction bases: 3. The length of the CDR3 is 14 residues. CDR3 sequence reads: CASSLAGQGDEQYF. For the CDR3, the DNA is TGTGCCAGCAGCTTGGCGGGACAGGGAGACGAGCAGTACTTC.

The chain employs TRBV2 and TRBJ1-2; D is ambiguous. Germline V gene data show CDR1 as SNHLY and CDR2 as FYNNEI. This CDR3 is built from 14 residues. The ends were cut back, 7 bases at V and 0 bases at J, with 12 bases in the middle. CDR3 bases: TGTGCCAGCAACTTACAGCTTTCTAACTATGGCTACACCTTC. The encoded protein is CASNLQLSNYGYTF. The complete variable domain, with remaining parts taken from reference TRBV2 and TRBJ1-2, reads EPEVTQTPSHQVTQMGQEVILRCVPISNHLYFYWYRQILGQKVEFLVSFYNNEISEKSEIFDDQFSVERPDGSNFTLKIRSTKLEDSAMYFCASNLQLSNYGYTFGSGTRLTVV.

The chain carries TRBV15 and TRBJ1-1, with D unresolved. V lost 0 bases, J lost 1 base, and 15 bases lay in between. The CDR3 loop spans 17 amino acids. Germline V gives CDR1 LNHNV, CDR2 YYDKDF (reference sequence). CDR3 bases: TGTGCCACCAGCAGAGATAGGAGTGACGATAGGAACACTGAAGCTTTCTTT. Encoded protein: CATSRDRSDDRNTEAFF. The variable domain in full, completed from reference TRBV15 and TRBJ1-1, reads DAMVIQNPRYQVTQFGKPVTLSCSQTLNHNVMYWYQQKSSQAPKLLFHYYDKDFNNEADTPDNFQSRRPNTSFCFLDIRSPGLGDTAMYLCATSRDRSDDRNTEAFFGQGTRLTVV.

This clone was detected only a few times. V gene TRBV2 combines with J gene TRBJ2-7; 9 bases align to TRBD1. Germline CDR1 reads SNHLY; CDR2 reads FYNNEI. CDR3 length: 15 amino acids. V trimming: 2 bases; J trimming: 2 bases; junction bases outside the gene matches: 4. In DNA form, the CDR3 reads TGTGCCAGCAGTGAATATGGGACAGGGCCCTACGAGCAGTACTTC. This gives the protein CASSEYGTGPYEQYF.

CDR3 DNA: TGTGCCAGCAGTGTCCGGGGTCAGGGCTACACCTTC. Protein product: CASSVRGQGYTF. This rearrangement joins TRBV2 to TRBJ1-2; D is ambiguous. CDR3 length: 12 residues. Germline-derived CDR1 and CDR2 are SNHLY and FYNNEI. With 4 bases removed from V and 8 bases from J, the gap between germline ends came to 11 bases.

This clone was seen a single time. The chain has TRBV5-4 and TRBJ1-2, with a weak D call TRBD1 (6 bases). Trimming cost V 2 bases and J 1 base, with 9 bases left between them. Germline values: CDR1 SGHNT, CDR2 YYREEE (reference sequence). The CDR3 consists of 14 residues. CDR3 DNA: TGTGCCAGCAGCTTCGGACAGAATAACTATGGCTACACCTTC. Its protein product is CASSFGQNNYGYTF.

The chain combines TRBV27 with TRBJ2-3, with a weak D call TRBD1 (5 bases). This CDR3 region has 13 residues. Germline assignment: CDR1 MNHEY and CDR2 SMNVEV (reference sequence). Trimming left V 7 bases short and J 0 bases short, with 8 bases between. The CDR3 DNA sequence: TGTGCCAGCAATAAGGGGAGCACAGATACGCAGTATTTT. This encodes CASNKGSTDTQYF.

The chain employs TRBV19 and TRBJ1-1, with 11 bases that match TRBD1. Trimming removed 5 bases from V and 4 bases from J; junction bases left unmatched: 6. CDR3 length equals 15 residues. The germline CDR1 and CDR2 sequences are LNHDA and SQIVND (reference sequence). The CDR3 loop is CASSAAGTGGTEAFF. As DNA, the CDR3 is TGTGCCAGTAGTGCCGCCGGGACAGGGGGCACTGAAGCTTTCTTT.

The chain joins TRBV4-2 to TRBJ2-3, with 13 bases aligning to TRBD2. Germline loops: CDR1 LGHNA, CDR2 YNFKEQ. This CDR3 is 16 amino acids long. Trimming took 4 bases from V and 5 from J; bases not matched to a gene: 6. The CDR3 is CASSPRLAGGGDTQYF. The CDR3 DNA reads TGTGCCAGCAGCCCCCGACTAGCGGGGGGAGGAGATACGCAGTATTTT.

The chain combines TRBV18 with TRBJ1-2, with 7 positions matching TRBD1. Trimming at V came to 3 bases and at J to 0 bases, leaving 4 bases not matched to a gene. The CDR3 extends over 15 amino acids. Germline CDR1 is KGHSH and CDR2 is LQKENI. Here the CDR3 DNA reads TGTGCCAGCTCACCCCGGGACAGAACTAACTATGGCTACACCTTC. This gives the protein CASSPRDRTNYGYTF. Drawing the rest from reference TRBV18 and TRBJ1-2, the complete variable domain is NAGVMQNPRHLVRRRGQEARLRCSPMKGHSHVYWYRQLPEEGLKFMVYLQKENIIDESGMPKERFSAEFPKEGPSILRIQQVVRGDSAAYFCASSPRDRTNYGYTFGSGTRLTVV.

This clone showed up just a few times. This sequence joins TRBV7-9 and TRBJ2-1; TRBD1 aligns across 9 bases. CDR1 is SEHNR, CDR2 FQNEAQ, per germline (reference sequence). V shed 5 bases, J shed 5 bases, and the junction held 7 bases outside the gene matches. The CDR3 is made up of 15 amino acids. CDR3 protein: CASSRLRDRDNEQFF. The CDR3 DNA sequence: TGTGCCAGCAGCCGCCTCCGGGACAGGGACAATGAGCAGTTCTTC.

This clone was observed a handful of times. V is TRBV30 and J is TRBJ1-1, with 7 bases that match TRBD1. Per germline, CDR1 GTSNPN and CDR2 SVGIG (reference sequence). This CDR3 region has 13 residues. V gave up 0 bases and J gave up 6 bases; unmatched junction bases: 4. CDR3 DNA sequence: TGTGCCTGGAGTGTGAGGCAGGGGGCTGAAGCTTTCTTT. This translates into CAWSVRQGAEAFF.

The V and J genes are TRBV5-4 and TRBJ2-7; 14 nucleotides line up with TRBD2. Trimming removed 4 bases from V and 5 bases from J; junction bases left unmatched: 20. CDR3 length equals 20 residues. Germline V gene data show CDR1 as SGHNT and CDR2 as YYREEE (reference sequence). CDR3 coding DNA: TGTGCCAGCAGCGCCGAGCCGGGACTAGCGGGGGTACTGAATTTGCACGAGCAGTACTTC. Translated: CASSAEPGLAGVLNLHEQYF.

This rearrangement joins TRBV12-3 or TRBV12-4 to TRBJ2-7; a possible D gene is TRBD2 (8 bases). V was cut by 9 bases and J by 3 bases, with 15 bases left in between. The CDR3 has 13 residues. The CDR3 protein is CASSGGTVYEQYF. As DNA, the CDR3 is TGTGCCAGTTCGGGGGGGACAGTCTACGAGCAGTACTTC.

The chain links TRBV9 to TRBJ1-2; 10 bases are a match to TRBD1. The CDR3 has 15 amino acids. Germline lookup yields CDR1 SGDLS and CDR2 YYNGEE. Trimming removed 4 bases from V and 4 bases from J; junction bases left unmatched: 7. CDR3 sequence reads: CASSPGQGWFYGYTF. The DNA for the CDR3 is TGTGCCAGCAGCCCGGGACAGGGGTGGTTCTATGGCTACACCTTC.

The rearrangement uses TRBV30 and TRBJ1-2; 9 bases map to TRBD1. The CDR3 contains 14 residues. Germline V CDR1 and CDR2: GTSNPN, SVGIG (reference sequence). V dropped 3 bases and J dropped 2; count of bases not matched to a gene: 4. Here the CDR3 DNA reads TGTGCCTGGAGGGACAGGGGTCCAAACTATGGCTACACCTTC. This translates into CAWRDRGPNYGYTF.

This clone was seen once. The chain recombines TRBV15 with TRBJ2-3, with 12 bases identical to TRBD2. From germline, CDR1 is LNHNV and CDR2 YYDKDF (reference sequence). Trimming took 5 bases from V and 6 from J; bases not matched to a gene: 6. This CDR3 region has 15 residues. Here the CDR3 reads CATSPRGLAGDTQYF. The CDR3 DNA follows: TGTGCCACCAGCCCCCGAGGACTAGCGGGGGATACGCAGTATTTT.